This passage covers 26 T cell receptor beta chains from one sample sequenced in a study of beta chain features in type 1 diabetes. Of the isolated RNA, all was reverse transcribed, and so the sequenced material was expressed TCRB transcripts. The assay was immunoSEQ multiplex PCR, and TCRdb's table has in-frame clones only and misses some. The sample lists under 800,000 clones, about 16% occurring once. The sequencing input was naive CD4+ T cells from blood. Every receptor here comes from a man aged 18 to 35 in good health.

This clone was recorded a few times. CDR3 nucleotide sequence: TGTGCCAGCAGCTTAACTAGCGGCCGCTCTGGGGCCAACGTCCTGACTTTC. Its protein product is CASSLTSGRSGANVLTF. The chain recombines TRBV7-2 with TRBJ2-6, with 8 bases that match TRBD2. The CDR3 spans 17 residues. Germline CDR1 SGHTA, CDR2 FQGNSA. J gave up 0 bases and V 2 bases, and 3 bases lay outside the gene matches.

The chain links TRBV7-9 to TRBJ1-2, with a possible D match to TRBD1 (5 bases). Germline-derived CDR1 and CDR2 are SEHNR and FQNEAQ (reference sequence). The CDR3 length is 13 residues. V was clipped by 5 bases and J by 8 bases, with 15 bases between them. Here the CDR3 reads CASSPIERGGYTF. As DNA, the CDR3 is TGTGCCAGCAGCCCCATCGAAAGGGGCGGCTACACCTTC.

This chain joins TRBV7-3 and TRBJ2-2; D is perhaps TRBD1 or TRBD2 (5 bases each). The germline V gene encodes CDR1 SGHTA and CDR2 FQGTGA. CDR3 length equals 13 residues. Trimming left V 4 bases short and J 7 bases short, with 10 bases between. CDR3 DNA sequence: TGTGCCAGCAGCTCCGGGGCCTTCGGGGAGCTGTTTTTT. The encoded protein is CASSSGAFGELFF.

V gene TRBV7-3 combines with J gene TRBJ2-7; D could derive from TRBD1 or TRBD2 (5 bases each). CDR1 is SGHTA and CDR2 is FQGTGA in the germline V gene. The CDR3 length is 17 residues. Trimming cost V 2 bases and J 5 bases, with 22 bases left between them. CDR3 loop: CASSLGEPGRRFDEQYF. CDR3 DNA sequence: TGTGCCAGCAGCTTAGGCGAGCCGGGGCGGAGGTTCGACGAGCAGTACTTC.

The chain combines TRBV4-1 with TRBJ1-2; D gene ambiguous. CDR1 MGHRA and CDR2 YSYEKL come from the germline V gene. The length of the CDR3 is 17 residues. With 1 base removed from V and 3 bases from J, the gap between germline ends came to 18 bases. The CDR3 DNA reads as TGCGCCAGCAGCCAAGTGGATTTCCGCGTTTACCACTATGGCTACACCTTC. It yields the protein CASSQVDFRVYHYGYTF.

For the CDR3, the DNA is TGTGCCTGGAGTAAAGTTACGAGCTCCTACAATGAGCAGTTCTTC. Its protein is CAWSKVTSSYNEQFF. The chain joins TRBV30 to TRBJ2-1; D not certain. CDR1 is GTSNPN, CDR2 SVGIG, per germline (reference sequence). The CDR3 length is 15 residues. Deletions cut 2 bases from V and 0 bases from J, with 11 bases between.

The chain joins TRBV30 to TRBJ1-2, with a tentative D call TRBD1 (6 bases). The CDR3 extends over 14 amino acids. CDR1 and CDR2 (germline): GTSNPN, SVGIG (reference sequence). Trimming stripped 3 bases from V and 3 bases from J, with 14 bases between. For the CDR3, the DNA is TGTGCCTGGAGACAGGGTCAGCGGTACTATGGCTACACCTTC. It specifies CAWRQGQRYYGYTF.

The genes are TRBV5-4 and TRBJ1-4; no clear D gene. The CDR3 length is 14 residues. The V end lost 2 bases, the J end lost 7 bases, and 12 bases lay between the germline ends. Germline V CDR1 and CDR2: SGHNT, YYREEE (reference sequence). The CDR3 loop reads CASSFDRRGEKLFF. DNA of the CDR3: TGTGCCAGCAGCTTCGACCGCCGGGGTGAAAAACTGTTTTTT.

CDR3 bases: TGTGCCAGCGGAGGGGGCGGACGAACTAATGAAAAACTGTTTTTT. This encodes CASGGGGRTNEKLFF. The chain employs TRBV2 and TRBJ1-4; 7 nucleotides agree with TRBD1. Trimming cost V 8 bases and J 1 base; bases outside gene matches: 7. This CDR3 is built from 15 residues. CDR1 and CDR2 (germline): SNHLY, FYNNEI.

The chain combines TRBV6-5 with TRBJ1-2, with a possible D match to TRBD1 (6 bases). The V gene lost 7 bases and the J gene lost 4 bases, with 13 bases spanning the gap. The CDR3 length is 13 residues. Germline V gene sequence: CDR1 MNHEY, CDR2 SVGAGI. The CDR3 loop reads CASKRGQGYGYTF. The DNA for the CDR3 is TGTGCCAGCAAACGGGGGCAGGGCTATGGCTACACCTTC.

This clone has just a few counts. The genes are TRBV7-8 and TRBJ2-5; no reliable D call. The CDR3 has 12 residues. The germline gives CDR1 SGHVS, CDR2 FQNEAQ. V lost 0 bases and J 1 base, leaving 0 bases between the germline ends. The CDR3 is CASSLAQETQYF. In DNA form, the CDR3 reads TGTGCCAGCAGCTTAGCCCAAGAGACCCAGTACTTC. Full variable domain (outside the CDR3, taken from reference TRBV7-8 and TRBJ2-5): GAGVSQSPRYKVAKRGQDVALRCDPISGHVSLFWYQQALGQGPEFLTYFQNEAQLDKSGLPSDRFFAERPEGSVSTLKIQRTQQEDSAVYLCASSLAQETQYFGPGTRLLVL.

CDR3 coding DNA: TGTGCCAGCAGATTATTGGGGGCGGGAAGCACAGATACGCAGTATTTT. This sequence encodes CASRLLGAGSTDTQYF. The gene calls are TRBV7-9 and TRBJ2-3; perhaps D is TRBD1 or TRBD2 (6 bases each). The CDR3 contains 16 residues. The germline V and J ends were trimmed by 6 bases and 0 bases, with 16 bases remaining between them. The V gene's germline CDR1 is SEHNR and CDR2 FQNEAQ (reference sequence).

The genes are TRBV7-9 and TRBJ2-2; D is uncertain. With 2 bases removed from V and 5 bases from J, the gap between germline ends came to 12 bases. CDR3 length: 15 amino acids. The germline CDR1 and CDR2 sequences are SEHNR and FQNEAQ (reference sequence). The CDR3: CASSLRTVPTGELFF. Written as DNA, the CDR3 is TGTGCCAGCAGCTTAAGGACGGTCCCAACCGGGGAGCTGTTTTTT.

The chain links TRBV4-3 to TRBJ1-6; D perhaps matches TRBD1 (6 bases). V was trimmed by 0 bases and J by 3 bases, leaving 15 bases between them. CDR1 is LGHNA and CDR2 is YSLEER in the germline V gene. The CDR3 has 18 amino acids. The CDR3 DNA follows: TGCGCCAGCAGCCAAGATTCAACAGGGAGCGGCTATAATTCACCCCTCCACTTT. Protein sequence: CASSQDSTGSGYNSPLHF.

The V gene is TRBV9, the J gene TRBJ2-1; D is undetermined. Trimming left V 1 base short and J 8 bases short, with 7 bases between. CDR3 size: 12 residues. Germline CDR1 is SGDLS and CDR2 is YYNGEE. The CDR3 DNA follows: TGTGCCAGCAGCGTATCTGGGTATGAGCAGTTCTTC. This encodes CASSVSGYEQFF.

Details on this clone: Other DNA variants within this sample encode the same CDR3. The genes are TRBV7-8 and TRBJ2-5; no definite D call. The germline V gene has CDR1 SGHVS and CDR2 FQNEAQ. Trimming cost V 3 bases and J 8 bases, with 7 bases left between them. This CDR3 has 11 residues. CDR3 nucleotides: TGTGCCAGCAGCTTCGGAGAAACCCAGTACTTC. Translating it yields CASSFGETQYF.

A note on this clone: Other DNA variants within this sample encode the same CDR3. This chain links TRBV7-9 with TRBJ1-1, with D unresolved. This CDR3 spans 11 amino acids. Trimming removed 5 bases at V and 4 bases at J, with 5 bases between. Germline V gene data show CDR1 as SEHNR and CDR2 as FQNEAQ (reference sequence). The CDR3 sequence: CASSRSTEAFF. The CDR3 nucleotides are TGTGCCAGCAGCCGTAGCACTGAAGCTTTCTTT.

This clone was observed a handful of times. The genes are TRBV4-3 and TRBJ1-6, with D unclear. The CDR3 has 12 amino acids. The germline V gene encodes CDR1 LGHNA and CDR2 YSLEER. V gave up 0 bases and J gave up 10 bases, with 4 bases separating them. CDR3 bases: TGCGCCAGCAGCCAAGACTGGTCACCCCTCCACTTT. Protein product: CASSQDWSPLHF.

This clone occurred a few times. V gene TRBV9 combines with J gene TRBJ2-3; 7 positions match TRBD2. Germline trimming cut 4 bases from V and 4 bases from J; bases unmatched to any gene: 9. The CDR3 length is 15 residues. CDR1 and CDR2 from the germline V gene are SGDLS and YYNGEE. This CDR3 reads CASSPVGGGPDTQYF. Written as DNA, the CDR3 is TGTGCCAGCAGCCCCGTCGGGGGAGGGCCAGATACGCAGTATTTT.

The chain has TRBV9 and TRBJ1-1; 9 bases are a match to TRBD1. CDR1 and CDR2 from the germline V gene are SGDLS and YYNGEE. Losses at the gene ends were 3 bases for V and 6 bases for J; bases not matched to a gene: 9. The CDR3 has 15 residues. CDR3 nucleotide sequence: TGTGCCAGCAGCGCCCAAGGACAGGGGATCTCTGAAGCTTTCTTT. Protein sequence: CASSAQGQGISEAFF. Drawing the rest from reference TRBV9 and TRBJ1-1, the complete variable domain is DSGVTQTPKHLITATGQRVTLRCSPRSGDLSVYWYQQSLDQGLQFLIQYYNGEERAKGNILERFSAQQFPDLHSELNLSSLELGDSALYFCASSAQGQGISEAFFGQGTRLTVV.

This rearrangement joins TRBV7-6 to TRBJ2-7; the D gene is possibly TRBD2 (7 bases). This CDR3 is 14 amino acids long. V was shortened by 5 bases and J by 6 bases, with 17 bases between the two germline ends. CDR1 is SGHVS, CDR2 FNYEAQ, per germline. The CDR3 DNA is TGTGCCAGCAGCCGAGGAGGGGGGGCTGGCGAGCAGTACTTC. As protein: CASSRGGGAGEQYF. Full variable domain (outside the CDR3, taken from reference TRBV7-6 and TRBJ2-7): GAGVSQSPRYKVTKRGQDVALRCDPISGHVSLYWYRQALGQGPEFLTYFNYEAQQDKSGLPNDRFSAERPEGSISTLTIQRTEQRDSAMYRCASSRGGGAGEQYFGPGTRLTVT.

The sample holds a few counts of this clone. Germline and junction disagree at one end, which may indicate a read error. CDR3 region: CASSPETDTTF. CDR3 nucleotide sequence: TGTGCCAGCTCACCAGAAACAGATACGACTTTT. The chain is built from TRBV18 and TRBJ2-3; D gene ambiguous. This CDR3 has 11 residues. Germline loops: CDR1 KGHSH, CDR2 LQKENI.

This clone showed up just a few times. CDR3 loop: CASSALGSLNEKLFF. The CDR3 coding sequence is TGTGCCAGCTCGGCCTTAGGCAGCCTTAATGAAAAACTGTTTTTT. This chain joins TRBV6-5 and TRBJ1-4; D uncertain. Germline CDR1 reads MNHEY; CDR2 reads SVGAGI. Trimming left V 8 bases short and J 4 bases short, with 17 bases between. CDR3 length: 15 amino acids.

This clone has more than one count but fewer than ten. V gene TRBV4-2 combines with J gene TRBJ1-1; unclear D gene. CDR3 length: 14 residues. The V gene lost 6 bases and the J gene lost 2 bases, with 13 bases spanning the gap. In germline, CDR1 is LGHNA, CDR2 YNFKEQ. The CDR3 protein is CASRGAGFNTEAFF. As DNA, the CDR3 is TGTGCCAGCAGAGGAGCCGGGTTCAACACTGAAGCTTTCTTT.

This clone came up a few times. The gene calls are TRBV4-1 and TRBJ1-5; D is ambiguous. CDR1 and CDR2 (germline): MGHRA, YSYEKL. V was trimmed by 0 bases and J by 5 bases, leaving 5 bases between them. The CDR3 extends over 13 amino acids. The CDR3 bases are TGCGCCAGCAGCCAAGAAGCGGATCAGCCCCAGCATTTT. Translation: CASSQEADQPQHF.

This chain links TRBV4-2 with TRBJ1-2, with D unclear. This CDR3 is built from 13 residues. V was pared by 0 bases and J by 3 bases, with 5 bases between. CDR1 and CDR2 from the germline V gene are LGHNA and YNFKEQ. The CDR3: CASSQDPDYGYTF. The CDR3 DNA is TGTGCCAGCAGCCAAGATCCGGACTATGGCTACACCTTC.